Listed here are 11 T cell receptor beta chains from one sample, sequenced in a study of response to subunit inactivated influenza vaccine. Via MiXCR, TCRdb re-called the RT-PCR reads, giving one row per CDR3 protein. The repertoire includes more than 700,000 distinct CDR3 sequences, less than 25% of them detected once, and roughly 10% sits in the top ten. Sequences were derived from PBMCs from blood, sampled about 5 days after vaccination. These receptors were taken from a man aged 45-65 years who received an inactivated influenza vaccine.

This clonotype was observed a handful of times. The chain uses TRBV20-1 and TRBJ2-7, with TRBD1 identical over 9 bases. The J segment lost 5 bases and the V segment lost 5 bases, leaving 10 bases of the junction unmatched. Looked up from germline, CDR1 is DFQATT and CDR2 is SNEGSKA (reference sequence). CDR3 length equals 14 residues. The CDR3 is CSAVKGQGSHEQYF. The CDR3 DNA reads as TGCAGTGCTGTAAAAGGACAGGGGAGCCACGAGCAGTACTTC.

This clonotype came up a few times. The rearrangement joins TRBV2 to TRBJ2-3; 7 bases align to TRBD2. CDR1 is SNHLY and CDR2 is FYNNEI in the germline V gene. The V and J ends lost 4 bases and 3 bases, in that order; junction bases with no gene match: 4. The CDR3 is 14 residues long. The CDR3 DNA sequence: TGTGCCAGCAGTGGAGTCGGGGGGACAGATACGCAGTATTTT. This gives the protein CASSGVGGTDTQYF.

There are a few counts of this clonotype. The chain joins TRBV28 to TRBJ1-1; TRBD1 is a possible D gene (5 bases). Germline CDR1 and CDR2: MDHEN and SYDVKM. Trimming took 5 bases from V and 1 from J, leaving 11 bases between them. The CDR3 contains 14 residues. DNA for the CDR3: TGTGCCAGCAGTCCCCCGACAGAGAACACTGAAGCTTTCTTT. Its protein product is CASSPPTENTEAFF.

This clonotype has more than one count but fewer than ten. The rearrangement joins TRBV2 to TRBJ2-6; possibly TRBD2 for D (6 bases). The length of the CDR3 is 17 residues. In germline, CDR1 is SNHLY, CDR2 FYNNEI. Trimming removed 4 bases at V and 2 bases at J, with 15 bases between. DNA of the CDR3: TGTGCCAGCAGTGCCGACGGCGGGGTCCCTGGGGCCAACGTCCTGACTTTC. This sequence encodes CASSADGGVPGANVLTF. Using reference TRBV2 and TRBJ2-6 for the parts outside the CDR3, the full variable domain is EPEVTQTPSHQVTQMGQEVILRCVPISNHLYFYWYRQILGQKVEFLVSFYNNEISEKSEIFDDQFSVERPDGSNFTLKIRSTKLEDSAMYFCASSADGGVPGANVLTFGAGSRLTVL.

The rearrangement joins TRBV20-1 to TRBJ2-1; 8 bases match TRBD2. The CDR3 sequence is 15 residues long. Germline CDR1 and CDR2: DFQATT and SNEGSKA (reference sequence). The V and J ends lost 2 bases and 4 bases, in that order; junction bases with no gene match: 7. Here the CDR3 DNA reads TGCAGTGCTAGACTAGCGGGCAACCCATACAATGAGCAGTTCTTC. Residues: CSARLAGNPYNEQFF.

This clonotype has more than one count but fewer than ten. The V and J genes are TRBV19 and TRBJ2-3, with 13 bases identical to TRBD2. This CDR3 region has 16 residues. Per germline, CDR1 LNHDA and CDR2 SQIVND (reference sequence). Trimming cost V 3 bases and J 9 bases; bases outside gene matches: 9. The chain's CDR3 is CASSMRTSGGPSTQYF. The CDR3 nucleotides read TGTGCCAGTAGTATGAGGACTAGCGGGGGACCTTCGACGCAGTATTTT.

This sequence joins TRBV4-3 and TRBJ1-2, with D tentatively TRBD1 (6 bases). The CDR3 has 13 residues. The germline V gene encodes CDR1 LGHNA and CDR2 YSLEER. V was clipped by 0 bases and J by 8 bases, with 10 bases between them. CDR3 sequence (DNA): TGCGCCAGCAGCCAAGATCGGGGGGCCGGCTACACCTTC. It translates to CASSQDRGAGYTF.

This clonotype has a handful of counts. The chain recombines TRBV29-1 with TRBJ1-1, with D possibly TRBD1 on 6 matching bases. V was cut by 8 bases and J by 0 bases, with 13 bases left in between. The CDR3 is 13 residues long. Looked up from germline, CDR1 is SQVTM and CDR2 is ANQGSEA. The CDR3 nucleotides read TGCAGCCTATCCAGGACAGTGAACACTGAAGCTTTCTTT. Residues: CSLSRTVNTEAFF.

This clonotype was picked up a small number of times. This chain connects TRBV5-1 to TRBJ2-1; TRBD1 is a possible D gene (6 bases). CDR1 is SGHRS and CDR2 is YFSETQ in the germline V gene. Trimming took off 6 bases at V and 3 bases at J, with 10 bases between the two ends. The CDR3 has 13 residues. The CDR3 spells CASKQGNYNEQFF. CDR3 in DNA: TGCGCCAGCAAACAGGGCAACTACAATGAGCAGTTCTTC.

The chain couples TRBV20-1 to TRBJ1-5; D unresolved. The ends were cut back, 4 bases at V and 3 bases at J, with 10 bases in the middle. The CDR3 has 13 amino acids. Per germline, CDR1 DFQATT and CDR2 SNEGSKA (reference sequence). CDR3 nucleotide sequence: TGCAGTGCTATTAAGGAGTTCAATCAGCCCCAGCATTTT. Residues: CSAIKEFNQPQHF.

This clonotype was found once. The CDR3: CASHVGSSYNEQFF. CDR3 DNA: TGTGCCAGCCACGTCGGGAGCTCCTACAATGAGCAGTTCTTC. J is TRBJ2-1 and V is TRBV28, with D tentatively TRBD2 (6 bases). The CDR3 is 14 amino acids. Germline lookup yields CDR1 MDHEN and CDR2 SYDVKM. The ends were cut back, 8 bases at V and 0 bases at J, with 11 bases in the middle.